This is a list of T cell receptor beta chains from one sample in a study of beta chain features in type 1 diabetes. Assay: immunoSEQ multiplex PCR; the TCRdb copy retains only in-frame clones and omits some. Of about 52,000 clones listed, approximately 45% are singletons. The source material was Tregs from blood. The source of these receptors is a man aged 25 to 40 with type 1 diabetes. Each CDR3 is given with its conserved first and last residue. Each record gives: CDR3 length, V gene, CDR3 protein.

13 | TRBV30 | CAWSRQGEGKLFF
13 | TRBV7-6 | CASSRVNPGELFF
14 | TRBV28 | CASTPLRGEYGYTF
14 | TRBV7-2 | CASSLGGLGQPQHF
14 | TRBV5-6 | CASKGAIYAGELFF
13 | TRBV5-8 | CASSLGQGRGYTF
14 | TRBV6-1 | CASSRHTPTYEQYF
14 | TRBV5-4 | CASSLGLAGRELFF
16 | TRBV27 | CASSLMAGGINNEQFF
17 | TRBV28 | CASSPLRQGASTDTQYF
13 | TRBV2 | CASTGLSYNEQFF
12 | TRBV2 | CASSRQGYEQYF
17 | TRBV27 | CASSFHGQGRGSYEQYF
13 | TRBV5-4 | CASSPVLNYGYTF
16 | TRBV29-1 | CSVDGAGGVGTDTQYF
14 | TRBV11-2 | CASSRGLTYNEQFF
16 | TRBV11-2 | CASSLSLASGKETQYF
17 | TRBV7-3 | CASSLLAGGPGTGELFF
13 | TRBV5-1 | CASSLDGSETQYF
13 | TRBV28 | CASRQAGNTEAFF
13 | TRBV28 | CASSLAQEGGYTF
16 | TRBV7-2 | CASSFSGRAGYNEQFF
12 | TRBV29-1 | CSVVTASYEQYF
16 | TRBV28 | CASSPAGTGNTYEQYF
14 | TRBV7-7 | CASSLGTSGDTQYF
15 | TRBV7-2 | CASSLVPGFENEQFF
17 | TRBV11-3 | CASSFEASGSSYNEQFF
16 | TRBV6-1 | CASSDRLASGTGELFF
17 | TRBV11-2 | CASSPEGVTSGSNEQFF
16 | TRBV25-1 | CASSEAGTRPSYEQYF
18 | TRBV4-2 | CASSQDRGSGSGGETQYF
15 | TRBV28 | CASSVPGQGKLEQYF
15 | TRBV5-1 | CASSLANTAQGGYTF
14 | TRBV25-1 | CASSEYRTGETQYF
15 | TRBV18 | CASSLGQNANQPQHF
16 | TRBV28 | CASSPLSGSGANVLTF
13 | TRBV6-5 | CASRSLSKRTQYF
16 | TRBV15 | CATSRGRVAGGYEQYF
15 | TRBV19 | CASSAQAGARPEQFF
12 | TRBV5-6 | CASSSVQETQYF
11 | TRBV25-1 | CASSLVNEQFF